This TCR beta chain was found in a study of cytomegalovirus exposure and HLA in healthy donors (dated by TCRdb to 2015 to 2018). Describing the broader study: According to a later analysis, the 120 or so validation repertoires were produced on the same platform as the 700 or so repertoires of the first cohort. The study was designed to test whether signatures of past pathogen exposure could be identified by cataloging public T cell receptors. A separate validation cohort of approximately 130 different subjects was used in addition to the 666-subject first cohort. High-throughput TCR immunosequencing, statistical association of individual TCRs with disease status, and machine learning were combined to predict cytomegalovirus infection status.

What the research found in general, with its limitations: A few of the identified cytomegalovirus-associated TCR beta chains were confirmed in vitro to be specific for cytomegalovirus antigens. The classifier was reported to diagnose cytomegalovirus status with high specificity and sensitivity in both the original and validation cohorts. Of the cluster scores, about 94% were above 0 in a later analysis, which found that TCRs clustered in the first cohort also tended to co-occur in the 120 or so validation repertoires. The study gave a list of 150 to 200 TCR beta chains associated with cytomegalovirus. A later analysis lacked HLA typing for the validation cohort, so it scored co-occurrence in that cohort across all 110 or so repertoires. The authors suggested that the approach could potentially be extended to other disease states and immunological phenotypes. While some public TCRs were present in many individuals, most TCR sequences turned up only very rarely across donors.

The library was generated by the immunoSEQ multiplex PCR assay. The paper's data handling went like this. A statistical classification framework was built for diagnosing cytomegalovirus status from the catalog of TCR beta chain sequences. TCRdb retrieved this table from immuneACCESS and kept in-frame rearrangements only. Not all clones are present; in checked studies, unresolved V genes account for under half, and no reason is known for the remainder. The V and J calls and clone size are taken from that table; D and trimming were inferred from the DNA. This sample is represented by roughly 200,000 clones; 80% to 85% of them were singletons. The top ten clonotypes cover around 2.8% of the sample. The donors were included in the validation cohort of 90 to 150 subjects, a group kept apart from the approximately 650-subject first cohort. Concerning this clone itself: The antigen it binds to is not known. Nothing much larger sits one base from this clone, and base qualities are not available.

CDR1 is given as SGHTA and CDR2 as FQGNSA, both from the germline V gene. The CDR3 contains 14 residues, cysteine and phenylalanine counted. CDR3 DNA is the only sequence kept; it has 42 bases, read in frame from the first base. V gives up 4 bases and J gives up 0 bases, and the segment between their germline ends measures 4 bases. The sample comprised PBMCs. The receptor comes from a young woman in good health and CMV-seropositive. This receptor chain uses TRBV7-2 and TRBJ2-6; the D gene cannot be named for sure. The DNA sequence reads TGTGCCAGCAGCTCTTACTCTGGGGCCAACGTCCTGACTTTC. Translated, it reads CASSSYSGANVLTF.